This is a list of T cell receptor beta chains from one sample in a study of blood T cell repertoires in COVID-19. Sequencing used immunoSEQ multiplex PCR; TCRdb keeps in-frame clones, though not all of them. Of approximately 220,000 clones listed, 75% to 90% are singletons. The source material was PBMCs or T cells enriched from blood (not recorded which). The receptors were sampled from a woman in her thirties who had been exposed to COVID-19. CDR3s include the opening cysteine and the closing phenylalanine or tryptophan. Fields, in order: CDR3 DNA, CDR3 protein, clone size, V gene, J gene, D gene. D genes are given only for firm matches. Clone size, where shown, is once, few, many, or a class for clones that have expanded.

TGTGCCAGCAGCCCTGCGGGGGCCCGGGGTGAAAAACTGTTTTTT,CASSPAGARGEKLFF,-,TRBV3-1/TRBV3-2,TRBJ1-4,-
TGTGCCAGCAGTTTAAGGGCAGGGAAAGGAAACACCATATATTTT,CASSLRAGKGNTIYF,-,TRBV28,TRBJ1-3,-
TGTGCCGTAGAACCGGGACAGATTCTCTCTGGAAACACCATATATTTT,CAVEPGQILSGNTIYF,few,TRBV10-3,TRBJ1-3,TRBD1
TGTGCCAGCACCGCAGGGTTTGGGTATGGCTACACCTTC,CASTAGFGYGYTF,-,TRBV2,TRBJ1-2,-
TGCGCCAGCAGCTTGGAGGGGAATCCCGGGGAGCTGTTTTTT,CASSLEGNPGELFF,-,TRBV5-1,TRBJ2-2,-
TGTGCCAGCAGCCAAGATCCCGGGACAGGGGGTGGAAAACTGTTTTTT,CASSQDPGTGGGKLFF,-,TRBV4-2,TRBJ1-4,TRBD1
TGTGCCTGGAGTTCCCCGGGACAGGGGGTCCAGCCCCAGCATTTT,CAWSSPGQGVQPQHF,-,TRBV30,TRBJ1-5,TRBD1
TGTGCCAGTTCCTGGACAGGGTTGAAAGAGTTAGCTTTCTTT,CASSWTGLKELAFF,-,TRBV19,TRBJ1-1,TRBD1
TGTGCCAGCAGCTTAAAAGGGACAGGGGGCCGGGGGTGGTACACTGAAGCTTTCTTT,CASSLKGTGGRGWYTEAFF,-,TRBV7-2,TRBJ1-1,TRBD1
TGTGCCAGCAGCTTAGGGCAGTCTTACAATGAGCAGTTCTTC,CASSLGQSYNEQFF,-,TRBV7-8,TRBJ2-1,-
TGTGCCAGCAGTCCTCGATTACAGGGGAGGACTGAAGCTTTCTTT,CASSPRLQGRTEAFF,-,TRBV6-5,TRBJ1-1,TRBD1
TGCGCCAGCAGGGTTTATCGGGTGCAGTACTTC,CASRVYRVQYF,-,TRBV10-1,TRBJ2-7,-
TGTGCCAGCAGCTTAGATCGGGAGAGGTATGAGTTCTTC,CASSLDRERYEFF,-,TRBV11-2,TRBJ2-1,-
TGTGCCAGCAGCCAAGCTCAGGGTAGCTACACCTTC,CASSQAQGSYTF,-,TRBV4-2,TRBJ1-2,-
TGTGCCAGCAGAGGACTTATCTCAGCGGATGAGCAGTTCTTC,CASRGLISADEQFF,-,TRBV6-5,TRBJ2-1,-
TGTGCCAGCAGTTACTCGCGGGGCAATCAGCCCCAGCATTTT,CASSYSRGNQPQHF,-,TRBV6-5,TRBJ1-5,-
TGTGCCAGCAGTCAGACAGGGAAACACGAGCAGTACTTC,CASSQTGKHEQYF,-,TRBV2,TRBJ2-7,TRBD1
TGCGCCAGCAGCCAAGATGCACAGATGAACACTGAAGCTTTCTTT,CASSQDAQMNTEAFF,-,TRBV4-1,TRBJ1-1,-
TGTGCCAGCAGCCGGACTAGCGGGGGGCTTTCCCAAGAGACCCAGTACTTC,CASSRTSGGLSQETQYF,-,TRBV2,TRBJ2-5,TRBD2
TGTGCCAGCCAGACGACACTGAACACTGAAGCTTTCTTT,CASQTTLNTEAFF,-,TRBV19,TRBJ1-1,-
TGTGCCAGCAGCTTAGGGGGGGTAGCGGGTTACAATGAGCAGTTCTTC,CASSLGGVAGYNEQFF,-,TRBV11-2,TRBJ2-1,TRBD2
TGTGCCAGCAGCAAAGTTCCGGGAAGGGGCGACAGGGAAGTTATGGATGAGCAGTTCTTC,CASSKVPGRGDREVMDEQFF,-,TRBV21-1,TRBJ2-1,-
TGTGCCAGCAGTGAACAGGGAAGCTCCTACAATGAGCAGTTCTTC,CASSEQGSSYNEQFF,once,TRBV6-4,TRBJ2-1,-
TGTGCCAGCAGTTTTATTACAGACAGGGAAGCTTTCTTT,CASSFITDREAFF,few,TRBV27,TRBJ1-1,-
TGTGCCAGCACCCGAGGGAGGGTTCGGGAAAAACTGTTTTTT,CASTRGRVREKLFF,many,TRBV2,TRBJ1-4,-
TGTGCCAGCAGCTTATCGTCAGGGAACTATGGCTACACCTTC,CASSLSSGNYGYTF,-,TRBV7-2,TRBJ1-2,-
TGTGCCAGCAGCCGAAGAGGAGACCGGGGTAATTCACCCCTCCACTTT,CASSRRGDRGNSPLHF,once,TRBV14,TRBJ1-6,-